This entry lists 21 T cell receptor beta chains sequenced from one sample in a study of cytomegalovirus exposure and HLA in healthy donors. The primer mix had 60 Vbeta and 13 Jbeta primers. The method was immunoSEQ multiplex PCR; TCRdb's version includes in-frame clones alone and lacks a portion of them. Of 130,000 to 150,000 clones listed, about four fifths are singletons. The sequencing input was PBMCs. These TCRs come from a woman under 30 in good health and CMV-seropositive.

This CDR3 reads CASSADRGSGANVLTF. For the CDR3, the DNA is TGTGCCAGCAGTGCGGACAGGGGCTCTGGGGCCAACGTCCTGACTTTC. The chain carries TRBV6-4 and TRBJ2-6, with 9 bases lining up with TRBD1. V lost 4 bases to trimming and J lost 0 bases; unmatched junction nucleotides: 1. This CDR3 is built from 16 residues. Germline assignment: CDR1 MRHNA and CDR2 SNTAGT.

The chain couples TRBV28 to TRBJ2-6; weak D call: TRBD1 (6 bases). This CDR3 region has 16 residues. Trimming stripped 5 bases from V and 0 bases from J, with 11 bases between. Germline V gene data show CDR1 as MDHEN and CDR2 as SYDVKM. The CDR3 loop is CASSRDTRSGANVLTF. The CDR3 DNA reads as TGTGCCAGCAGTCGGGACACCCGCTCTGGGGCCAACGTCCTGACTTTC.

This clone came up a few times. V gene TRBV7-9 combines with J gene TRBJ1-1, with unresolved D. CDR3 length equals 15 residues. CDR1 is SEHNR, CDR2 FQNEAQ, per germline (reference sequence). Trimming removed 3 bases at V and 1 base at J, with 12 bases between. The CDR3: CASSFGTVKNTEAFF. Here the CDR3 DNA reads TGTGCCAGCAGCTTCGGTACCGTTAAGAACACTGAAGCTTTCTTT.

This clone was seen only a few times. The chain carries TRBV18 and TRBJ1-5, with 9 bases lining up with TRBD1. The J segment lost 6 bases and the V segment lost 6 bases, leaving 9 bases of the junction unmatched. The CDR3 is made up of 15 amino acids. CDR1 is KGHSH, CDR2 LQKENI, per germline. The chain's CDR3 is CASSQGQGPGQPQHF. The CDR3 nucleotides read TGTGCCAGCTCGCAGGGACAGGGTCCGGGTCAGCCCCAGCATTTT.

The chain employs TRBV30 and TRBJ1-1; D gene unclear. The CDR3 contains 11 residues. V shed 7 bases and J shed 1 base, with 7 bases lying between them. CDR1 is GTSNPN and CDR2 is SVGIG in the germline V gene (reference sequence). CDR3 bases: TGTGCCTTCCCAGGGAACACTGAAGCTTTCTTT. This codes for CAFPGNTEAFF.

This clone showed up just a few times. The gene calls are TRBV29-1 and TRBJ1-2; 10 bases are a match to TRBD1. CDR1 and CDR2 from the germline V gene are SQVTM and ANQGSEA. Losses at the gene ends were 6 bases for V and 3 bases for J; bases not matched to a gene: 7. The CDR3 sequence is 14 residues long. DNA for the CDR3: TGCAGCGTCCTCGGACAGGGGGACGACTATGGCTACACCTTC. Its translation: CSVLGQGDDYGYTF.

The chain carries TRBV13 and TRBJ2-2, with 7 positions matching TRBD2. Trimming at V came to 4 bases and at J to 4 bases, leaving 15 bases not matched to a gene. From germline, CDR1 is PRHDT and CDR2 FYEKMQ (reference sequence). The CDR3 is made up of 18 amino acids. CDR3 in amino acids: CASSSPGGNMWGTGELFF. Here the CDR3 DNA reads TGTGCCAGCAGCTCACCCGGGGGGAACATGTGGGGCACCGGGGAGCTGTTTTTT.

The V gene is TRBV29-1, the J gene TRBJ1-2, with unresolved D. Germline values: CDR1 SQVTM, CDR2 ANQGSEA. This CDR3 spans 13 amino acids. V shed 4 bases and J shed 3 bases, with 12 bases lying between them. The CDR3 nucleotides are TGCAGCGTTGCGGGAGGTCTTTACTATGGCTACACCTTC. This gives the protein CSVAGGLYYGYTF. The complete variable domain, with remaining parts taken from reference TRBV29-1 and TRBJ1-2, reads SAVISQKPSRDICQRGTSLTIQCQVDSQVTMMFWYRQQPGQSLTLIATANQGSEATYESGFVIDKFPISRPNLTFSTLTVSNMSPEDSSIYLCSVAGGLYYGYTFGSGTRLTVV.

The rearrangement links TRBV9 to TRBJ2-5; D gene unclear. V lost 2 bases to trimming and J lost 3 bases, with 11 bases between them. The CDR3 contains 14 residues. Germline-derived CDR1 and CDR2 are SGDLS and YYNGEE. CDR3 sequence reads: CASSVTLQEETQYF. The CDR3 DNA follows: TGTGCCAGCAGCGTGACACTCCAGGAAGAGACCCAGTACTTC.

The chain carries TRBV4-3 and TRBJ2-3; D remains unclear. The germline gives CDR1 LGHNA, CDR2 YSLEER. This CDR3 contains 16 residues. Trimming removed 1 base from V and 1 base from J, with 12 bases in between. As DNA, the CDR3 is TGCGCCAGCAGCCAAGGGCAGGATCCGGGCACAGATACGCAGTATTTT. Its protein is CASSQGQDPGTDTQYF.

This chain uses TRBV27 with TRBJ2-3; 13 bases map to TRBD2. The CDR3 extends over 19 amino acids. Germline CDR1 is MNHEY and CDR2 is SMNVEV (reference sequence). V lost 4 bases and J lost 2; bases outside the gene matches: 12. CDR3 DNA sequence: TGTGCCAGCAGTTCCTCACTAGCGGGGGGGCCCTTCGTCACAGATACGCAGTATTTT. This translates into CASSSSLAGGPFVTDTQYF.

The chain uses TRBV14 and TRBJ1-6; no firm D call. Germline loops: CDR1 SGHDN, CDR2 FVKESK. V was cut by 3 bases and J by 6 bases, with 6 bases left in between. CDR3 size: 13 residues. CDR3 DNA sequence: TGTGCCAGCAGCCATCCCGGTAATTCACCCCTCCACTTT. It is translated as CASSHPGNSPLHF.

V is TRBV19 and J is TRBJ1-2; 7 bases are shared with TRBD1. Germline-derived CDR1 and CDR2 are LNHDA and SQIVND (reference sequence). After removal of 6 bases from V and 0 bases from J, the junction contained 4 bases not matched to a gene. The CDR3 length is 14 residues. CDR3 residues: CASRVQGSNYGYTF. CDR3 bases: TGTGCCAGTAGGGTACAGGGGTCTAACTATGGCTACACCTTC.

The gene calls are TRBV5-1 and TRBJ2-3; 10 positions agree with TRBD1. Unmatched junction bases numbered 7, after V lost 7 bases and J lost 2 bases. The CDR3 is 15 amino acids. Germline V lookup: CDR1 SGHRS, CDR2 YFSETQ. The CDR3, as DNA: TGCGCCAGCGTTCGGGACAGGGGCCCCACAGATACGCAGTATTTT. Translation gives CASVRDRGPTDTQYF.

The rearrangement joins TRBV29-1 to TRBJ1-1, with D tentatively TRBD1 (6 bases). Trimming took 4 bases from V and 5 from J, leaving 23 bases between them. CDR3 size: 16 residues. The V gene's germline CDR1 is SQVTM and CDR2 ANQGSEA. CDR3 nucleotide sequence: TGCAGCGTTGGGGGGAAGGGGGGGTTCGATACGACTGAAGCTTTCTTT. Amino acids: CSVGGKGGFDTTEAFF.

This chain connects TRBV7-2 to TRBJ2-2; D is possibly TRBD2 (7 bases). V shed 3 bases and J shed 1 base, with 9 bases lying between them. The germline V gene encodes CDR1 SGHTA and CDR2 FQGNSA. This CDR3 has 15 residues. CDR3 DNA sequence: TGTGCCAGCAGCTTGGGGGGGCTGAACACCGGGGAGCTGTTTTTT. Amino acids: CASSLGGLNTGELFF. Filled out from reference TRBV7-2 and TRBJ2-2, the complete variable domain reads GAGVSQSPSNKVTEKGKDVELRCDPISGHTALYWYRQSLGQGLEFLIYFQGNSAPDKSGLPSDRFSAERTGGSVSTLTIQRTQQEDSAVYLCASSLGGLNTGELFFGEGSRLTVL.

This chain uses TRBV19 with TRBJ2-1, with TRBD1 matching over 10 bases. Germline lookup yields CDR1 LNHDA and CDR2 SQIVND (reference sequence). The V segment lost 3 bases and the J segment 0 bases; nucleotides outside the gene matches: 2. This CDR3 comprises 16 residues. In DNA, the CDR3 is TGTGCCAGTAGTATGGGACAGGGGAGCTCCTACAATGAGCAGTTCTTC. It translates to CASSMGQGSSYNEQFF.

The CDR3 bases are TGCGCCAGCAGCTTGGCAGGGGCGGACTACAATGAGCAGTTCTTC. This codes for CASSLAGADYNEQFF. This chain uses TRBV5-1 with TRBJ2-1, with D tentatively TRBD1 (6 bases). CDR3 length equals 15 residues. V was trimmed by 0 bases and J by 3 bases, leaving 10 bases between them. Germline CDR1 and CDR2: SGHRS and YFSETQ.

The V and J genes are TRBV4-2 and TRBJ1-4, with D possibly matching TRBD1 (6 bases). Trimming took off 0 bases at V and 1 base at J, with 6 bases between the two ends. Germline V CDR1 and CDR2: LGHNA, YNFKEQ. The CDR3 contains 15 residues. CDR3 bases: TGTGCCAGCAGCCAAGAAGGGGGAACTAATGAAAAACTGTTTTTT. This encodes CASSQEGGTNEKLFF.

This clone has a handful of counts. The chain is built from TRBV5-1 and TRBJ2-5; 7 bases are a match to TRBD1. This CDR3 has 15 amino acids. CDR1 and CDR2 from the germline V gene are SGHRS and YFSETQ. The ends lost 4 bases at V and 1 base at J; junction bases unmatched: 7. As DNA, the CDR3 is TGCGCCAGCAGCCCACTACAGGGGTTCCAAGAGACCCAGTACTTC. It is translated as CASSPLQGFQETQYF. Complete variable domain (other parts from reference TRBV5-1 and TRBJ2-5): KAGVTQTPRYLIKTRGQQVTLSCSPISGHRSVSWYQQTPGQGLQFLFEYFSETQRNKGNFPGRFSGRQFSNSRSEMNVSTLELGDSALYLCASSPLQGFQETQYFGPGTRLLVL.

The V and J genes are TRBV9 and TRBJ2-1, with TRBD2 matching over 9 bases. V gave up 5 bases and J gave up 1 base; unmatched junction bases: 4. Germline V gene data show CDR1 as SGDLS and CDR2 as YYNGEE. The length of the CDR3 is 15 residues. The CDR3 DNA sequence: TGTGCCAGCAGTGCTAGCGGGGAGTCCTACAATGAGCAGTTCTTC. It encodes CASSASGESYNEQFF.